This is a list of T cell receptor beta chains from one sample in a study of blood T cells in healthy people across ages. TCRdb independently ran MiXCR on the 5' RACE reads; one entry per CDR3 protein. The profile shows about 1 million distinct CDR3 sequences, more than 40% of them singletons. Sequencing was done on a sample of blood. Receptors were obtained from a woman aged 55 to 70 in good health. CDR3s include the opening cysteine and the closing phenylalanine or tryptophan. A D gene is named only where the DNA matches it firmly. For some rows the clone size is stated as once, few or many, or as a class when expanded; others skip it.

TRBV4-2,few,-,TRBJ2-1,TGTGCCAGCAGCCAAGAAGGAGCGAGCCAGGAAGAGACCCAGTTCTTC,CASSQEGASQEETQFF
TRBV20-1,few,-,TRBJ2-3,TGCAGTGCCCGACCACCGACTGTTAATACGCAGTATTTT,CSARPPTVNTQYF
TRBV11-2,-,TRBD1,TRBJ2-5,TGTGCCAGCAGCCCGGGGACAGGAGGGACCCAGTACTTC,CASSPGTGGTQYF
TRBV6-2/TRBV6-3,-,-,TRBJ1-4,TGTGCCAGCAGTGACAGGACTAATGAAAAACTGTTTTTT,CASSDRTNEKLFF
TRBV20-1,-,-,TRBJ1-5,TGCAGTGCGGCGGGTTCGTCAGGGAATCAGCCCCAGCATTTT,CSAAGSSGNQPQHF
TRBV5-6,-,-,TRBJ2-7,TGTGCCAGCAGCTTTCTCGGGGGGCAAAGCTACGAGCAGTACTTC,CASSFLGGQSYEQYF
TRBV28,few,TRBD2,TRBJ2-4,TGTGCCAGCAGCATAGTTGGACTAGCGGGAGAGAAAAACATTCAGTACTTC,CASSIVGLAGEKNIQYF
TRBV20-1,-,TRBD2,TRBJ2-1,TGCAGTGCTAGCGCTCTAGCGGCGGCGTACAATGAGCAGTTCTTC,CSASALAAAYNEQFF
TRBV9,few,-,TRBJ2-5,TGTGCCAGCAGCGTTTCCGGGACGGGAAACCAAGAGACCCAGTACTTC,CASSVSGTGNQETQYF
TRBV10-3,-,-,TRBJ2-4,TGTGCCATCAGTGAGGACAGAGGACCTAAAAACATTCAGTACTTC,CAISEDRGPKNIQYF
TRBV6-5,-,-,TRBJ2-7,TGTGCCAGCAGTATTACAGGGCACGAGCAGTACTTC,CASSITGHEQYF
TRBV27,-,-,TRBJ2-7,TGTGCCAGCAGTAGATCAGTTTTCTACGAGCAGTACTTC,CASSRSVFYEQYF
TRBV6-6,-,-,TRBJ2-7,TGTGCCAGTGAGGACAACTCCTACGAGCAGTACTTC,CASEDNSYEQYF
TRBV16,-,-,TRBJ1-2,TGTGCCAGTAGCCAAATTACTGCTAACTATGGCTACACCTTC,CASSQITANYGYTF
TRBV6-2/TRBV6-3,-,-,TRBJ2-1,TGTGCCAGCAGTTCGCCCGCAGGGGCCAAATACAATGAGCAGTTCTTC,CASSSPAGAKYNEQFF
TRBV27,few,-,TRBJ2-1,TGTGCCAGCAGTTCAGAGGGGTGGACATCCCTAGATATGGATGAGCAGTTCTTC,CASSSEGWTSLDMDEQFF
TRBV20-1,-,-,TRBJ2-7,TGCAGTGCAAAGCTTCCAGGGGCGGTAGCCGAGCAGTACTTC,CSAKLPGAVAEQYF
TRBV7-3,once,-,TRBJ2-6,TGTGCCAGCAGCTTAAAGCGGCAATCTGGGGCCAACGTCCTGACTTTC,CASSLKRQSGANVLTF
TRBV3-1,-,-,TRBJ2-5,TGTGCCAGCAGCCAAAAGACCTCCTCAGGGACCCAGTACTTC,CASSQKTSSGTQYF
TRBV2,few,-,TRBJ2-7,TGTGCCAGCACCTCGTTAAGTGGCCCCGTCTCCTACGAGCAGTACTTC,CASTSLSGPVSYEQYF
TRBV20-1,-,TRBD2,TRBJ2-1,TGCAGTGCTAGCCGAGATGAGGCAGTTCCCCTCTTTAGCGGGGATTACAATGAGCAGTTCTTC,CSASRDEAVPLFSGDYNEQFF
TRBV27,-,TRBD1,TRBJ1-4,TGTGCCAGCAGCTTAGTCCCCCAAACAGGGGAACTGTTTTTT,CASSLVPQTGELFF
TRBV24-1,-,-,TRBJ2-1,TGTGCCACCAGTGCGATAGGGAGCTCCTACAATGAGCAGTTCTTC,CATSAIGSSYNEQFF
TRBV15,-,-,TRBJ2-1,TGTGCCACCAGCAGAGATGGCAGCGCCTACAATGAGCAGTTCTTC,CATSRDGSAYNEQFF
TRBV9,once,TRBD2,TRBJ2-5,TGTGCCAGCAGCGTAGACCCTCCTTCTAGCGGGGGCCAAGAGACCCAGTACTTC,CASSVDPPSSGGQETQYF
TRBV23-1,-,-,TRBJ2-5,TGCGCCAGCAGTCCTAACAGTGGGAGATCCCAAGAGACCCAGTACTTC,CASSPNSGRSQETQYF
TRBV4-2,few,-,TRBJ1-5,TGTGCCAGCAGCCCGGGGGGGGCCGCATTGGGTTTCAATCAGCCCCAGCATTTT,CASSPGGAALGFNQPQHF
TRBV15,-,-,TRBJ2-1,TGTGCCGCCAGCAGAGAACGCGGCTTATACAATGAGCAGTTCTTC,CAASRERGLYNEQFF
TRBV7-8,few,TRBD1,TRBJ2-3,TGTGCCAGCAGCTTAGAAGGACAGGGACGGTCAGATACGCAGTATTTT,CASSLEGQGRSDTQYF
TRBV10-1,few,TRBD1,TRBJ2-1,TGCGCCAGCAGGGGACAGAATTCCAATGAGCAGTTCTTC,CASRGQNSNEQFF
TRBV20-1,-,TRBD2,TRBJ2-7,TGCAGTGCTGTCTCTACCGGGAGGCACTACAATGAGCAGTACTTC,CSAVSTGRHYNEQYF
TRBV5-1,-,TRBD1,TRBJ1-4,TGCGCCAGCAGCGTACAGGGGGATGAAAAACTGTTTTTT,CASSVQGDEKLFF